This is a list of T cell receptor beta chains from one sample in a study of cytomegalovirus exposure and HLA in healthy donors. Profiled with immunoSEQ multiplex PCR; TCRdb holds only in-frame clones, not every one. The sample yields some 150,000 clones, 79% seen once. Sequencing was done on a sample of PBMCs. These receptors were obtained from a man over 45 in good health and CMV-seropositive. The CDR3 runs from the conserved cysteine through the conserved F or W. D genes are given only for firm matches. Expanded clones get a size class; other rows say once, few or many, or leave the size out.

d_gene,abundance,j_gene,v_gene,CDR3nt,CDR3aa
.,.,TRBJ1-1,TRBV29-1,TGCAGCGCCGTCACAGCGGTTGACACTGAAGCTTTCTTT,CSAVTAVDTEAFF
.,.,TRBJ2-3,TRBV27,TGTGCCAGCAGTTTATTGGGGACTAGCACAGATACGCAGTATTTT,CASSLLGTSTDTQYF
TRBD2,few,TRBJ2-1,TRBV7-3,TGTGCCAGCAGCTTAAAAGGGACTAGCGGGAGTGACAATGAGCAGTTCTTC,CASSLKGTSGSDNEQFF
TRBD1,.,TRBJ1-5,TRBV28,TGTGCCAGCACCCAGACAGGGGGAGGGCAGCCCCAGCATTTT,CASTQTGGGQPQHF
.,.,TRBJ2-5,TRBV18,TGTGCCAGCTCAGCACCGGGACACACAGCCGAGACCCAGTACTTC,CASSAPGHTAETQYF
.,.,TRBJ2-6,TRBV12-1,TGTGCCAGCAGCTTTGAGGAGGGACAGGGGGCAAATGGGGCCAACGTCCTGACTTTC,CASSFEEGQGANGANVLTF
TRBD2,few,TRBJ2-3,TRBV18,TGTGCCAGCTCACCCTTTCCTAGCGGGAGGACTAGCACAGATACGCAGTATTTT,CASSPFPSGRTSTDTQYF
.,.,TRBJ2-3,TRBV6-1,TGTGCCAGCAGCGCACAGTCAGCAGATACGCAGTATTTT,CASSAQSADTQYF
.,.,TRBJ2-7,TRBV4-1,TGCGCCAGCAGCCATGTAGCGTCGTCTGGCGAGCAGTACTTC,CASSHVASSGEQYF
TRBD2,.,TRBJ2-3,TRBV2,TGTGCCAGCGGCGGACTAGCGGGCTACCACATCACAGATACGCAGTATTTT,CASGGLAGYHITDTQYF
TRBD1,few,TRBJ2-7,TRBV19,TGTGCCAGTAGAGCGAGGACAGGGGGCAAGTACGAGCAGTACTTC,CASRARTGGKYEQYF
.,.,TRBJ2-1,TRBV6-4,TGTGCCAGCAGTGACGGGACTGATAACAATGAGCAGTTCTTC,CASSDGTDNNEQFF
.,.,TRBJ2-7,TRBV28,TGTGCCAGCAGTTTTCCCCAGTACTACGAGCAGTACTTC,CASSFPQYYEQYF
.,.,TRBJ1-1,TRBV2,TGTGCCAGCACCCTTCGAGGGGGTTCCTTTAGCACTGAAGCTTTCTTT,CASTLRGGSFSTEAFF
TRBD1,.,TRBJ2-2,TRBV30,TGTGCCTGGAGTCTACGGGACAGGGAGACCGGGGAGCTGTTTTTT,CAWSLRDRETGELFF
TRBD1,.,TRBJ2-2,TRBV5-1,TGCGCCAGCAGAAGGACAGGGGGGAACACCGGGGAGCTGTTTTTT,CASRRTGGNTGELFF
.,.,TRBJ2-3,TRBV28,TGTGCCAGCAGTTTATCGAGGGGCACAGATACGCAGTATTTT,CASSLSRGTDTQYF
TRBD2,few,TRBJ2-7,TRBV7-9,TGTTCCAGCAGCCCGGGGGGAGCAGGCCACGAGCAGTACTTC,CSSSPGGAGHEQYF
TRBD2,.,TRBJ2-5,TRBV7-9,TGTGCCAGCAGCCAGCCCGGGACTAGCGTCCGGGAGCAGTACTTC,CASSQPGTSVREQYF
TRBD2,.,TRBJ2-1,TRBV23-1,TGCGCCAGCAGTCATACCAACCTAGCGGTCAATGAGCAGTTCTTC,CASSHTNLAVNEQFF
.,.,TRBJ1-4,TRBV28,TGTGCCAGCAGTTTATATCAGGATTCAACTAATGAAAAACTGTTTTTT,CASSLYQDSTNEKLFF
TRBD2,.,TRBJ2-4,TRBV28,TGTGCCAGCAGTTTTATGGGAGCGGGAGACCAAAACATTCAGTACTTC,CASSFMGAGDQNIQYF
TRBD1,.,TRBJ1-6,TRBV4-1,TGCGCCAGCAGCCAAGATAACCATCCGGGACAGTTCCACTTT,CASSQDNHPGQFHF
TRBD1,.,TRBJ2-2,TRBV7-2,TGTGCCAGCACCCCGACCGGGACAGGGTCCGGGGAGCTGTTTTTT,CASTPTGTGSGELFF
.,once,TRBJ2-5,TRBV30,TGTGCCTGGAGTTTTGGCGGGACGTACCAAGAGACCCAGTACTTC,CAWSFGGTYQETQYF
TRBD2,.,TRBJ2-2,TRBV7-9,TGTTCCAGCGCGATCGGGGGGGCTAACACCGGGGAGCTGTTTTTT,CSSAIGGANTGELFF
TRBD1,.,TRBJ2-7,TRBV6-1,TGTGCCAGCAGTGCCGGGACAGGGGATCTTGGCGAGCAGTACTTC,CASSAGTGDLGEQYF
TRBD2,.,TRBJ2-7,TRBV7-6,TGTGCCAGCAGCCCGCGGACTAGCTACGAGCAGTACTTC,CASSPRTSYEQYF
.,.,TRBJ2-1,TRBV5-1,TGCGCCAGCACCTCAGGTCCAAATACCGATGAGCAGTTCTTC,CASTSGPNTDEQFF
.,.,TRBJ2-7,TRBV2,TGTGCCAGCAATCTCCCTCCCTACGAGCAGTACTTC,CASNLPPYEQYF
TRBD2,.,TRBJ2-1,TRBV7-3,TGTGCCAGCAGCTTGACTAGCGGGATTAACGATGAGCAGTTCTTC,CASSLTSGINDEQFF
.,.,TRBJ2-1,TRBV20-1,TGCAGTGCTAGACCCCTAGACGAACAGTTCTTC,CSARPLDEQFF
.,.,TRBJ2-3,TRBV29-1,TGCAGCGTTTCCCCTCCCGCCGGGGGAATGTCAGATACGCAGTATTTT,CSVSPPAGGMSDTQYF
.,.,TRBJ2-7,TRBV2,TGTGCCAGCAGCCTGACAGCGCTTGCCTACGAGCAGTACTTC,CASSLTALAYEQYF
.,.,TRBJ1-5,TRBV19,TGTGCCAGTAAAGTGGGCGACAATCAGCCCCAGCATTTT,CASKVGDNQPQHF
.,.,TRBJ2-7,TRBV11-2,TGTGCCAGCAGCTTTTCGGGGGGCGTTTACGAGCAGTACTTC,CASSFSGGVYEQYF
TRBD1,.,TRBJ1-1,TRBV6-1,TGTGCCAGCAGTGACCCAAGGACAGGGGGCACTGAAGCTTTCTTT,CASSDPRTGGTEAFF
.,.,TRBJ2-7,TRBV15,TGTGCCACCAGCAGGGAGGACAGAAGCTCCTACGAGCAGTACTTC,CATSREDRSSYEQYF
TRBD2,.,TRBJ2-7,TRBV5-1,TGCGCCAGCCAACAGGGAGCGGGAGGAGAACCGTACGAGCAGTACTTC,CASQQGAGGEPYEQYF
TRBD1,.,TRBJ1-4,TRBV30,TGTGCCTGGAGGCCCCGGGACAGGGGTTTTGAAAAACTGTTTTTT,CAWRPRDRGFEKLFF
TRBD1,few,TRBJ2-5,TRBV5-1,TGCGCCAGCAGCTTGGCCACAGGGGAAGAGACCCAGTACTTC,CASSLATGEETQYF
TRBD1,.,TRBJ2-7,TRBV10-3,TGTGCCATCAGCGGGACAGGGGAGGCCTACGAGCAGTACTTC,CAISGTGEAYEQYF